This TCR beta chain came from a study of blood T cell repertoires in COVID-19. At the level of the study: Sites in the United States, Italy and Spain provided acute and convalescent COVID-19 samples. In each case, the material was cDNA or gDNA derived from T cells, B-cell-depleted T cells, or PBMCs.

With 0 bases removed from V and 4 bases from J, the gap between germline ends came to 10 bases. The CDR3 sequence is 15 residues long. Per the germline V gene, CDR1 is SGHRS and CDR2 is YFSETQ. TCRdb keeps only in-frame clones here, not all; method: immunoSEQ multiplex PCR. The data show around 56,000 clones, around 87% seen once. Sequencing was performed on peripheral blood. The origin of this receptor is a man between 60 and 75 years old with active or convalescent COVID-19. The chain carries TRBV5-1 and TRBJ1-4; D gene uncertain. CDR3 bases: TGCGCCAGCAGCTTGGAGTCCGGGAGTAATGAAAAACTGTTTTTT. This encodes CASSLESGSNEKLFF.